The T cell receptor (beta chain) described here comes from a study of OX40 agonist ivuxolimab in advanced cancers. Study details: At 82.7% male, the cohort had a mean age of approximately 60 years, ranging from about 23 to 79. Broader study findings: Clonal expansion was seen in CD4+ and CD8+ blood T cells by week 6 at 0.1 to 3.0 mg/kg. Low normalized T-cell clonal expansion was also seen in some nonresponders. On average, CD8+ T cells had more expanded clones than CD4+.

The V gene's germline CDR1 is SEHNR and CDR2 FQNEAQ (reference sequence). V gave up 1 base and J gave up 7 bases, with 11 bases separating them. The CDR3 has 14 residues. Produced via immunoSEQ multiplex PCR; TCRdb's table is partial and in-frame only. In the table there are roughly 65,000 clones, approximately 90% of which are singletons. This clone occurred a few times. Its specificity is unknown. The V gene is TRBV7-9, the J gene TRBJ2-4; D is perhaps TRBD1 (7 bases). The receptor comes from an adult with an advanced solid tumor such as melanoma, head and neck, liver or kidney cancer. Specimen: CD4+ or CD8+ T cells sorted from blood, collected in a trial of the OX40 agonist ivuxolimab. The DNA for the CDR3 is TGTGCCAGCAGCTTAGATGCAGGGGGGAACATTCAGTACTTC. It is translated as CASSLDAGGNIQYF.